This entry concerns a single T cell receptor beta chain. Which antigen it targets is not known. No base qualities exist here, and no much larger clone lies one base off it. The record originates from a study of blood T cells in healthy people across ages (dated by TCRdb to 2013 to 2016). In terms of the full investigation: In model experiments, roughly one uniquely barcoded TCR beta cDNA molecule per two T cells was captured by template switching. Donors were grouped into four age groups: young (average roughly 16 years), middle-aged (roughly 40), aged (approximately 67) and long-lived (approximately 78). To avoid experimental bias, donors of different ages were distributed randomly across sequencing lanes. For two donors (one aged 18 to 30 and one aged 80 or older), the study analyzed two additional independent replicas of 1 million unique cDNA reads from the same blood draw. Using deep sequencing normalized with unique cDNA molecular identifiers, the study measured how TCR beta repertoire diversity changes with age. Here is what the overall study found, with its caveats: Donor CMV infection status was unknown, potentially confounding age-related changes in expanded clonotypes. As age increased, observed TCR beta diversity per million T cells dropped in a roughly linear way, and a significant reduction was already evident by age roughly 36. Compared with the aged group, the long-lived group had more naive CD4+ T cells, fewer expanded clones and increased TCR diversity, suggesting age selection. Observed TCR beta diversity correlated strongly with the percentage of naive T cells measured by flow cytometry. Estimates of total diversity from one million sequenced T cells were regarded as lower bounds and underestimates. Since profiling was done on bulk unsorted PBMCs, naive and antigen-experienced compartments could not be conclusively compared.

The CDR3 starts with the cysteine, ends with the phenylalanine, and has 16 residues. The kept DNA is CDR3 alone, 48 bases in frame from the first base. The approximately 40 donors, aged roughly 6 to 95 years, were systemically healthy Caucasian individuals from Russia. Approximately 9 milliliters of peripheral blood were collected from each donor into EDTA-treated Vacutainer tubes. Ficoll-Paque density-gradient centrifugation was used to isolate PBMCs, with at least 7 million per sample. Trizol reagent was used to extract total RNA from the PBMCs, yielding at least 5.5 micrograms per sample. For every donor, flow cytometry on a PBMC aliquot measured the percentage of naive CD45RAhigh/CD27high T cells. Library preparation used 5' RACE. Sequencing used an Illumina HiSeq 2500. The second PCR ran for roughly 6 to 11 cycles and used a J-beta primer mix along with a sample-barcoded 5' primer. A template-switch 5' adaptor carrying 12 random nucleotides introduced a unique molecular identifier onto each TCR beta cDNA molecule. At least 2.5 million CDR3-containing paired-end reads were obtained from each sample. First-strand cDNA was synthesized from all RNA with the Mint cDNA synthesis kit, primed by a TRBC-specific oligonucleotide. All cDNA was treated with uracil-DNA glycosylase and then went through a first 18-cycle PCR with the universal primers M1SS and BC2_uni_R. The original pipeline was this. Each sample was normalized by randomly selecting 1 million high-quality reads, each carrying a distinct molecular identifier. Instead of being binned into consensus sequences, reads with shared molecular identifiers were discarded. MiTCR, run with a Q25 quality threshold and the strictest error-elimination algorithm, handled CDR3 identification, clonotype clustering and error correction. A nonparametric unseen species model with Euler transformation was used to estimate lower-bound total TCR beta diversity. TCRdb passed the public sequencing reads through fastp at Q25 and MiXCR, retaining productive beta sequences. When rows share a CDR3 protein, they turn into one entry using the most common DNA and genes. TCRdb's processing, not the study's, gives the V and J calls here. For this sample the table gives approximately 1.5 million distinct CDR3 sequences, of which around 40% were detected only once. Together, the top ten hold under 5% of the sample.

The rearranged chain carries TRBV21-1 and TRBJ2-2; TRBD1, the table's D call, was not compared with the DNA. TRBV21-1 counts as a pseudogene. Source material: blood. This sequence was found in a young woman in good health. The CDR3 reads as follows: CASTYGGQPFTGELFF. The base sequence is TGTGCCAGCACCTACGGGGGCCAGCCCTTCACCGGGGAGCTGTTTTTT.